The entry below describes one TCR beta chain. Its target is not known. This entry belongs to a study of shared clonotypes between healthy human individuals. Study overall: Researchers assigned three CD4 naive, three CD4 memory, two CD8 naive and one CD8 memory plate to each donor.

Naivety among CD8 cells was defined by CD45RO negativity and positive CCR7 selection, thereby excluding terminally differentiated effector memory CD45RA+ cells. Findings and caveats of the study: The study found about 5.1% of naive CD4 clonotypes shared across a few donors. Naive subsets, compared against memory subsets, generally had larger estimated richness values.

The authors ran the assay at deep level. TCRdb keeps only in-frame clones here, not all; method: immunoSEQ multiplex PCR. The repertoire holds about 590,000 clones, with 95% to 96% as singletons. The CDR3 has 16 residues. Germline CDR1 and CDR2: SEHNR and FQNEAQ (reference sequence). Unmatched junction bases numbered 10, after V lost 3 bases and J lost 3 bases. This clonotype was sampled from a woman under 40 in good health. The rearrangement uses TRBV7-9 and TRBJ2-5; 7 bases line up with TRBD2. Material for sequencing was naive CD8+ T cells sorted from blood. The DNA of the CDR3 is TGTGCCAGCAGCTTCTTTGAAAGACTAGCCAAAGAGACCCAGTACTTC. This translates into CASSFFERLAKETQYF.